Listed below are T cell receptor beta chains from one sample, sequenced in a study of regulatory T cells in long-lasting Graves disease. TCRdb redid the calling of the multiplex PCR reads with MiXCR, one entry per CDR3 protein. The sample includes some 410,000 distinct CDR3 sequences, about a sixth of them seen just once. These data are also associated with another study on T cells in Graves' hyperthyroidism and ophthalmopathy.

This material consisted of peripheral blood mononuclear cells (PBMCs), taken at new diagnosis, from a patient treated with antithyroid drugs. The receptors originated from a woman younger than 45 with Graves disease. CDR3s include the opening cysteine and the closing phenylalanine or tryptophan. The D gene is left open where the match is weak. A row's size may be missing; if present it is once, few, many or a size class.

abundance	v_gene	len	d_gene	j_gene	CDR3aa	CDR3nt
many	TRBV28	16	TRBD1	TRBJ1-5	CASSKIKDRVGQPQHF	TGTGCCAGCAGTAAAATCAAAGACAGGGTAGGGCAGCCCCAGCATTTT
-	TRBV6-1	14	TRBD1	TRBJ1-1	CASKTGVENTEAFF	TGTGCCAGCAAGACAGGGGTCGAAAACACTGAAGCTTTCTTT
many	TRBV11-3	17	-	TRBJ2-1	CASSLGLGRGSYNEQFF	TGTGCCAGCAGCTTAGGGTTGGGCAGGGGTTCCTACAATGAGCAGTTCTTC
many	TRBV9	17	TRBD2	TRBJ2-5	CASSVGRTSGFQETQYF	TGTGCCAGCAGCGTAGGTAGGACTAGCGGGTTCCAAGAGACCCAGTACTTC
many	TRBV3-1	15	-	TRBJ2-3	CASSQGPSNTDTQYF	TGTGCCAGCAGCCAAGGCCCGTCTAACACAGATACGCAGTATTTT
many	TRBV10-3	14	-	TRBJ2-5	CAISGGAGGETQYF	TGTGCCATCAGTGGGGGGGCAGGAGGAGAGACCCAGTACTTC
few	TRBV15	13	TRBD1	TRBJ2-1	CATSRDRQGEQFF	TGTGCCACCAGCAGAGATCGACAGGGGGAACAGTTCTTC
-	TRBV6-2/TRBV6-3	17	TRBD1	TRBJ2-2	CASSYSAGTGETGELFF	TGTGCCAGCAGTTACTCGGCTGGGACAGGAGAGACCGGGGAGCTGTTTTTT
-	TRBV11-2	16	TRBD1	TRBJ2-7	CASSATTGGLVYEQYF	TGTGCCAGCAGCGCCACGACAGGGGGCCTTGTCTACGAGCAGTACTTC
-	TRBV28	15	TRBD2	TRBJ2-7	CASSSQGAGGNEQYF	TGTGCCAGCAGCTCCCAGGGAGCGGGAGGTAACGAGCAGTACTTC
-	TRBV7-2	14	-	TRBJ1-1	CASSPSNMGPEAFF	TGTGCCAGCAGCCCCTCCAATATGGGTCCTGAAGCTTTCTTT
-	TRBV12-5	15	-	TRBJ2-1	CASAPTAQGSYEQFF	TGTGCTAGTGCCCCTACGGCCCAGGGGTCGTATGAGCAGTTCTTC
many	TRBV7-2	14	-	TRBJ1-1	CASSSGTLNTEAFF	TGTGCCAGCAGCTCCGGGACCTTGAACACTGAAGCTTTCTTT
many	TRBV11-2	15	TRBD2	TRBJ2-3	CASSSPYSGSETQYF	TGTGCCAGCAGCTCCCCATATAGCGGGAGCGAAACGCAGTATTTT
many	TRBV30	16	-	TRBJ1-6	CAWSISRTASGSPLHF	TGTGCCTGGAGTATTTCGAGGACAGCGTCGGGTTCACCCCTCCACTTT
many	TRBV11-2	13	-	TRBJ2-7	CASSDNRVYEQYF	TGTGCCAGCAGTGACAACAGGGTTTACGAGCAGTACTTC
many	TRBV30	13	-	TRBJ2-7	CAWSPIGGSEFIF	TGTGCCTGGAGTCCAATCGGCGGCAGTGAGTTCATTTTC
many	TRBV11-2	14	-	TRBJ2-7	CASSKTTRFYEQYF	TGTGCCAGCAGCAAAACCACCAGGTTCTACGAGCAGTACTTC
many	TRBV28	15	-	TRBJ2-7	CASSRPGPLDYEQYF	TGTGCCAGCAGTCGTCCGGGACCCCTGGACTACGAGCAGTACTTC
-	TRBV6-9	17	-	TRBJ2-2	CASSYLQADLNTGELFF	TGTGCCAGCAGTTACCTCCAAGCGGACTTGAACACCGGGGAGCTGTTTTTT
many	TRBV12-3/TRBV12-4	15	TRBD2	TRBJ2-1	CASSIRTSGRVEQFF	TGTGCCAGCAGCATTCGGACTAGCGGGAGAGTTGAGCAGTTCTTC
few	TRBV15	15	-	TRBJ2-2	CATSRDQRIAGELFF	TGTGCCACCAGCAGAGATCAAAGGATCGCCGGGGAGCTGTTTTTT
many	TRBV11-2	15	TRBD2	TRBJ2-7	CASSFSSGSGYEQYF	TGTGCCAGCAGCTTTAGTAGCGGGAGCGGGTACGAGCAGTACTTC
many	TRBV20-1	17	TRBD2	TRBJ2-1	CSATGTSGRVVYNEQFF	TGCAGTGCTACCGGGACTAGCGGGAGGGTGGTCTACAATGAGCAGTTCTTC
many	TRBV7-2	16	TRBD2	TRBJ2-5	CASRAPGLAGQETQYF	TGTGCCAGCAGAGCGCCGGGACTAGCGGGGCAAGAGACCCAGTACTTC
few	TRBV6-2/TRBV6-3	15	-	TRBJ2-1	CASSETTSIYNEQFF	TGTGCCAGCAGTGAAACCACTAGCATCTACAATGAGCAGTTCTTC
many	TRBV20-1	14	TRBD1	TRBJ2-1	CSAQDRRSYNEQFF	TGCAGTGCTCAGGACAGGCGCTCCTACAATGAGCAGTTCTTC
few	TRBV20-1	9	-	TRBJ2-1	CSAQEEQFF	TGCAGTGCTCAGGAGGAGCAGTTCTTC
-	TRBV15	12	-	TRBJ2-1	CATSSRRDGRSF	TGTGCCACCAGCTCCCGCCGGGACGGTAGGTCCTTC
many	TRBV11-2	15	TRBD1	TRBJ2-2	CASSLDTGVTGELFF	TGTGCCAGCAGCTTAGATACAGGGGTAACCGGGGAGCTGTTTTTT
-	TRBV5-5	15	-	TRBJ2-7	CASSLETSGTGEQYF	TGTGCCAGCAGCTTGGAAACTAGCGGGACAGGGGAGCAGTACTTC
many	TRBV18	15	-	TRBJ2-7	CASSRVGTDPYEQYF	TGTGCCAGCTCTCGAGTGGGGACGGATCCCTACGAGCAGTACTTC
many	TRBV7-9	18	TRBD2	TRBJ2-6	CASSLGLAGGSGANVLTF	TGTGCCAGCAGCTTAGGCCTAGCGGGAGGATCTGGGGCCAACGTCCTGACTTTC
few	TRBV7-9	17	TRBD2	TRBJ2-1	CASSLTVRTSSYNEQFF	TGTGCCAGCAGCTTAACGGTTAGGACTAGCTCCTACAATGAGCAGTTCTTC
-	TRBV5-1	18	TRBD1	TRBJ2-3	CASSPATGGAGSTDTQYF	TGCGCCAGCAGCCCGGCTACAGGGGGCGCGGGTAGCACAGATACGCAGTATTTT
many	TRBV11-2	14	-	TRBJ2-7	CASSRSQGFYEQYF	TGTGCCAGCAGTCGTTCTCAGGGTTTCTACGAGCAGTACTTC
-	TRBV28	14	-	TRBJ2-7	CASSRGGVGFEQYF	TGTGCCAGCAGCCGCGGTGGGGTGGGGTTCGAGCAGTACTTC
once	TRBV29-1	13	TRBD1	TRBJ1-2	CSVGKQGLYGYTF	TGCAGCGTTGGTAAACAGGGGCTCTATGGCTACACCTTC
many	TRBV4-1	16	TRBD2	TRBJ2-2	CASRFGLAGDIGELFF	TGCGCCAGCAGATTCGGACTAGCGGGAGATATTGGGGAGCTGTTTTTT
many	TRBV24-1	17	TRBD2	TRBJ2-3	CATSDSLSGRAVDTQYF	TGTGCCACCAGTGATTCCCTCTCCGGGAGGGCCGTAGATACGCAGTATTTT
few	TRBV7-9	20	-	TRBJ2-5	CAGSSAHRPGRTAGKETQYF	TGTGCCGGCAGTTCAGCTCACCGTCCGGGAAGGACCGCCGGAAAAGAGACCCAGTACTTC
many	TRBV9	15	-	TRBJ2-3	CASSVGPVVADTQYF	TGTGCCAGCAGCGTAGGCCCAGTGGTAGCAGATACGCAGTATTTT
few	TRBV3-1	17	-	TRBJ1-4	CASSQDFFQEYNEKLFF	TGTGCCAGCAGCCAAGATTTTTTTCAGGAGTATAATGAAAAACTGTTTTTT